This T cell receptor (beta chain) was observed in a study of cytotoxic CD8 clonotypes in ibrutinib-treated CLL. Here immunoSEQ multiplex PCR was the method, and the copy in TCRdb shows in-frame clones only, minus some. The sample includes 75,000 to 80,000 clones, around four fifths of them seen just once. Trimming removed 0 bases at V and 5 bases at J, with 12 bases between. Germline values: CDR1 SGDLS, CDR2 YYNGEE. This CDR3 contains 15 residues. Cryopreserved PBMCs were the source of 2 to 2.5 micrograms of genomic DNA, which went to TCR beta libraries. This clone was counted a single time. Its antigen is still unknown. Findings and limits, study-wide: Increased clonality at ibrutinib response gave way to a return toward baseline at progression.

The sequence derives from a human donor with chronic lymphocytic leukemia. The V gene is TRBV9, the J gene TRBJ2-1; a possible D gene is TRBD2 (6 bases). Sequenced material: PBMCs, taken after 24 months of ibrutinib treatment. The CDR3 coding sequence is TGTGCCAGCAGCGTAGAGGGGAGGAGGGACAATGAGCAGTTCTTC. This gives the protein CASSVEGRRDNEQFF.